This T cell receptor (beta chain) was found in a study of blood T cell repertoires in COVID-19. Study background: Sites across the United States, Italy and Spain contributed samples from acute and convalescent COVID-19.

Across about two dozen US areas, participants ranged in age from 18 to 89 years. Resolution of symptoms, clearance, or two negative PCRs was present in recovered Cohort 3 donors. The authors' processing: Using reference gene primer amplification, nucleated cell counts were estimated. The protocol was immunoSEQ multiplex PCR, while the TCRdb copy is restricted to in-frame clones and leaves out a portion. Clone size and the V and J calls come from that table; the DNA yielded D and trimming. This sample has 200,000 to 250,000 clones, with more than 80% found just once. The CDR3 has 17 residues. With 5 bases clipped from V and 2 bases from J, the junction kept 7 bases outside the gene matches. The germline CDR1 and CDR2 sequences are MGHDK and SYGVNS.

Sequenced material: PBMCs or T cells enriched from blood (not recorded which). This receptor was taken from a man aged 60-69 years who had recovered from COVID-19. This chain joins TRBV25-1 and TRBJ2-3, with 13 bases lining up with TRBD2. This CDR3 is CASSRTSGGANTDTQYF. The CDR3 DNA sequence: TGTGCCAGCAGTCGAACTAGCGGGGGGGCAAACACAGATACGCAGTATTTT. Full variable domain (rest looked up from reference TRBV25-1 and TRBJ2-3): EADIYQTPRYLVIGTGKKITLECSQTMGHDKMYWYQQDPGMELHLIHYSYGVNSTEKGDLSSESTVSRIRTEHFPLTLESARPSHTSQYLCASSRTSGGANTDTQYFGPGTRLTVL.